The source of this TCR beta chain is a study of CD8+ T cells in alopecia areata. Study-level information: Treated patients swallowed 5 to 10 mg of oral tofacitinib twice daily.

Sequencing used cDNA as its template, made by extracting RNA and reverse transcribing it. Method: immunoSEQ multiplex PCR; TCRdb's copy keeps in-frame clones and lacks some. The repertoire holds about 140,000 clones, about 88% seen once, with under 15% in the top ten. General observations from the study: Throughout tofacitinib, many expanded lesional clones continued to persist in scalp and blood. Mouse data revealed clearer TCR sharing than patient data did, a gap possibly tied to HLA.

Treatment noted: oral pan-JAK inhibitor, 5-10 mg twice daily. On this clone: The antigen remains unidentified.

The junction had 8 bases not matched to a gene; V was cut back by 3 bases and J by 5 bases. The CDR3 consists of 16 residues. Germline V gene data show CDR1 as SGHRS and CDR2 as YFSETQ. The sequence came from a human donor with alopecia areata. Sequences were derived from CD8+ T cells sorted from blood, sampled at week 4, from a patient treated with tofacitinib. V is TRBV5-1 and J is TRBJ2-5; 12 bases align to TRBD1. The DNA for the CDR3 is TGCGCCAGCAGCTACCGGGACAGGGGGCGCGGGGAGACCCAGTACTTC. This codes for CASSYRDRGRGETQYF.